Shown below are 32 T cell receptor beta chains from a single sample sequenced in a study of monozygotic twins with inflammatory bowel disease. With the 5' RACE reads reprocessed, TCRdb shows one record per CDR3 protein and no DNA. The sample has about 380,000 distinct CDR3 sequences. Sequenced: blood. The source of these receptors is a human donor with ulcerative colitis or Crohn's disease, or a healthy co-twin of an affected twin (not recorded which).

The CDR3: CATSISGGGNQPQHF. The chain employs TRBV15 and TRBJ1-5; TCRdb selects TRBD1, and the lack of DNA leaves this call unchecked. CDR1 is LNHNV, CDR2 YYDKDF, per germline (reference sequence). The CDR3 length is 15 residues.

The chain recombines TRBV7-2 with TRBJ2-5. This CDR3 is 13 amino acids long. Germline V gene lookup returns CDR1 SGHTA and CDR2 FQGNSA. The CDR3 is CASSLVPQETQYF.

The chain joins TRBV9 to TRBJ2-7; as DNA is missing, the TRBD1 call by TCRdb cannot be tested. CDR3 length: 14 amino acids. The V gene's germline CDR1 is SGDLS and CDR2 YYNGEE. CDR3 protein: CASSVGQGYYEQYF. Drawing the rest from reference TRBV9 and TRBJ2-7, the complete variable domain is DSGVTQTPKHLITATGQRVTLRCSPRSGDLSVYWYQQSLDQGLQFLIQYYNGEERAKGNILERFSAQQFPDLHSELNLSSLELGDSALYFCASSVGQGYYEQYFGPGTRLTVT.

The rearrangement joins TRBV7-2 to TRBJ2-5; TCRdb proposes TRBD1, but this gene call is untestable without DNA. CDR3 length: 17 residues. Germline assignment: CDR1 SGHTA and CDR2 FQGNSA. The CDR3 is CASSLATQRLYQETQYF.

The chain carries TRBV20-1 and TRBJ2-3; TCRdb's D call, TRBD2, is unchecked because there is no DNA. Germline lookup yields CDR1 DFQATT and CDR2 SNEGSKA (reference sequence). There are 13 residues in the CDR3. Here the CDR3 reads CSAGPSAGDTQYF.

Here the CDR3 reads CASSYGLEEANEKLFF. This chain joins TRBV12-3 or TRBV12-4 and TRBJ1-4. The CDR3 is 16 residues long.

The rearrangement links TRBV5-1 to TRBJ2-7; the TCRdb D gene call, TRBD1, has no DNA to confirm it. Germline values: CDR1 SGHRS, CDR2 YFSETQ. The CDR3 length is 12 residues. CDR3 region: CASRSPGYEQYF.

The chain carries TRBV2 and TRBJ2-7; TCRdb designates TRBD1, a call that cannot be tested without DNA. Per the germline V gene, CDR1 is SNHLY and CDR2 is FYNNEI. The CDR3 has 14 amino acids. The CDR3 loop reads CASSQRTVSYEQYF.

This chain joins TRBV10-3 and TRBJ2-3; TCRdb names TRBD1, which stays unverified in the absence of DNA. Germline V lookup: CDR1 ENHRY, CDR2 SYGVKD. CDR3 length: 15 residues. The CDR3 region is CAISRQELSTDTQYF.

V is TRBV6-6 and J is TRBJ2-2. The CDR3 is made up of 11 amino acids. Germline-derived CDR1 and CDR2 are MNHNY and SVGAGI (reference sequence). CDR3 protein: CASSRTGELFF.

The J gene is TRBJ1-5, the V gene TRBV6-1; TCRdb outputs TRBD1, but without DNA this stays unchecked. This CDR3 has 15 amino acids. From germline, CDR1 is MNHNS and CDR2 SASEGT. This chain's CDR3 is CASNEGQGSNQPQHF.

The rearrangement uses TRBV7-2 and TRBJ2-7; TCRdb returns TRBD2, unconfirmable since there is no DNA. Looked up from germline, CDR1 is SGHTA and CDR2 is FQGNSA. CDR3 length: 15 amino acids. The CDR3 region is CASSLEGLATGEQYF.

The rearrangement links TRBV7-8 to TRBJ2-5; TCRdb proposes TRBD1, but this gene call is untestable without DNA. Germline CDR1 SGHVS, CDR2 FQNEAQ. The CDR3 spans 15 residues. CDR3 protein: CASSSRDAFSGAQYF.

J is TRBJ2-1 and V is TRBV11-2; TCRdb returns TRBD1, unconfirmable since there is no DNA. Germline loops: CDR1 SGHAT, CDR2 FQNNGV. This CDR3 is built from 15 residues. This CDR3 reads CASSLRTGLTDEQFF.

V is TRBV7-3 and J is TRBJ1-1. The V gene's germline CDR1 is SGHTA and CDR2 FQGTGA. The CDR3 totals 17 residues. The CDR3: CASSLFGRGRTGTEAFF. Variable domain in full (rest from reference TRBV7-3 and TRBJ1-1): GAGVSQTPSNKVTEKGKYVELRCDPISGHTALYWYRQSLGQGPEFLIYFQGTGAADDSGLPNDRFFAVRPEGSVSTLKIQRTERGDSAVYLCASSLFGRGRTGTEAFFGQGTRLTVV.

The chain couples TRBV9 to TRBJ1-2. The germline gives CDR1 SGDLS, CDR2 YYNGEE. This CDR3 contains 14 residues. The CDR3 region is CASRSIQINYGYTF.

The gene calls are TRBV4-3 and TRBJ1-2. Germline-derived CDR1 and CDR2 are LGHNA and YSLEER. CDR3 length equals 14 residues. This CDR3 reads CASSQVQLNYGYTF.

This chain connects TRBV3-1 to TRBJ1-5. The CDR3 has 13 amino acids. The germline CDR1 and CDR2 sequences are LGHDT and YNNKEL (reference sequence). The CDR3 loop is CASSQEVNQPQHF.

The chain couples TRBV5-1 to TRBJ2-5; TCRdb calls TRBD2, which cannot be checked without DNA. CDR1 and CDR2 from the germline V gene are SGHRS and YFSETQ. The CDR3 sequence is 16 residues long. CDR3 residues: CASSPGTSGSRETQYF.

The chain carries TRBV5-1 and TRBJ1-2; TCRdb names TRBD1, which stays unverified in the absence of DNA. Germline V gene lookup returns CDR1 SGHRS and CDR2 YFSETQ. The CDR3 has 14 residues. CDR3: CASSLMDRESGYTF.

The rearrangement uses TRBV19 and TRBJ1-1; TCRdb selects TRBD1, and the lack of DNA leaves this call unchecked. Germline-derived CDR1 and CDR2 are LNHDA and SQIVND (reference sequence). The CDR3 loop spans 14 amino acids. CDR3 region: CASKRDRGPSEAFF.

CDR3 amino acids: CASSHRDTANEKLFF. The chain combines TRBV4-1 with TRBJ1-4; with no DNA, the TCRdb D assignment of TRBD1 cannot be verified. Germline-derived CDR1 and CDR2 are MGHRA and YSYEKL. The CDR3 totals 15 residues.

V gene TRBV7-2 combines with J gene TRBJ1-6; TCRdb's D call, TRBD1, is unchecked because there is no DNA. The CDR3 totals 16 residues. Germline V gene lookup returns CDR1 SGHTA and CDR2 FQGNSA. Here the CDR3 reads CASSHRDRGYNSPLHF. Drawing the rest from reference TRBV7-2 and TRBJ1-6, the complete variable domain is GAGVSQSPSNKVTEKGKDVELRCDPISGHTALYWYRQSLGQGLEFLIYFQGNSAPDKSGLPSDRFSAERTGGSVSTLTIQRTQQEDSAVYLCASSHRDRGYNSPLHFGNGTRLTVT.

The rearrangement links TRBV5-1 to TRBJ2-3; absent DNA, TCRdb's TRBD2 call cannot be checked. CDR1 SGHRS and CDR2 YFSETQ come from the germline V gene. This CDR3 is built from 16 residues. Here the CDR3 reads CASSREGRGGVDTQYF.

The chain has TRBV7-8 and TRBJ2-7; the TRBD1 assignment by TCRdb is unverifiable without DNA. Germline V CDR1 and CDR2: SGHVS, FQNEAQ. The CDR3 has 14 amino acids. The CDR3: CASSSLGGGYEQYF.

The chain recombines TRBV6-5 with TRBJ2-7; TCRdb calls TRBD1, which cannot be checked without DNA. The CDR3 extends over 15 amino acids. Germline loops: CDR1 MNHEY, CDR2 SVGAGI. CDR3 sequence reads: CASSYTPGYLGEQYF.

This chain connects TRBV5-6 to TRBJ1-1; TCRdb reports TRBD1, a call that lacks DNA to check it against. The germline CDR1 and CDR2 sequences are SGHDT and YYEEEE. The CDR3 is 14 residues long. CDR3 protein: CASSGRDQGSEAFF.

The CDR3 spells CSARPPTGTSSEQYF. This chain connects TRBV20-1 to TRBJ2-7; no DNA is available, so the TRBD1 call from TCRdb remains unchecked. The germline CDR1 and CDR2 sequences are DFQATT and SNEGSKA (reference sequence). The CDR3 is 15 amino acids.

This chain connects TRBV7-3 to TRBJ1-1; TCRdb lists TRBD1, though no DNA is available to test this call. The CDR3 contains 13 residues. Germline lookup yields CDR1 SGHTA and CDR2 FQGTGA. CDR3 sequence reads: CASSLRGGKKAFF.

The gene calls are TRBV3-1 and TRBJ2-7; TCRdb gives TRBD1 as the D gene, but with no DNA this cannot be confirmed. Germline V gives CDR1 LGHDT, CDR2 YNNKEL (reference sequence). The CDR3 extends over 14 amino acids. This CDR3 reads CASSQARGVTEQYF.

The chain links TRBV27 to TRBJ2-5; TCRdb's assignment of TRBD2 cannot be checked, as there is no DNA. Germline V CDR1 and CDR2: MNHEY, SMNVEV (reference sequence). CDR3 size: 14 residues. CDR3 loop: CASSFSTGEGTQYF.

The chain couples TRBV5-6 to TRBJ2-1; TCRdb proposes TRBD1, but this gene call is untestable without DNA. CDR3 size: 15 residues. Germline V gene lookup returns CDR1 SGHDT and CDR2 YYEEEE. The CDR3 region is CASSLEGGDYNEQFF.